This T cell receptor (beta chain) was sequenced for a study of CD8 T cells in ankylosing spondylitis. Study conclusions and caveats: Disease-linked clones reportedly concentrated significantly in matched ankylosing spondylitis synovial fluid. Previous work reported some of these motif variants in the synovial fluid and blood of reactive arthritis.

One entry per CDR3 protein, called by TCRdb with MiXCR from the 5' RACE reads. The table shows about 140,000 distinct CDR3 sequences, with roughly a third occurring only once. Of note for this clonotype: Its antigen is unidentified.

After removal of 4 bases from V and 0 bases from J, the junction contained 2 bases not matched to a gene. Germline CDR1 is LGHNT and CDR2 is FRNRAP. The length of the CDR3 is 14 residues. The V and J genes are TRBV12-5 and TRBJ2-7; 8 nucleotides match TRBD1. The receptor comes from a male donor with ankylosing spondylitis. Sequences were obtained from synovial fluid, either unsorted or a sorted T cell fraction (not recorded which). DNA for the CDR3: TGTGCTAGTGGTTACGACAGGGGCTCCTACGAGCAGTACTTC. It yields the protein CASGYDRGSYEQYF.